This T cell receptor beta chain is drawn from a study of OX40 agonist ivuxolimab in advanced cancers. Study context: Ivuxolimab, an agonist antibody against OX40 (CD134), was given to patients.

TCRdb's table, derived via immunoSEQ multiplex PCR, lists solely in-frame clones and lacks some. The profile covers some 71,000 clones, with around 86% appearing a single time and approximately 2.5% taken by the ten largest. V dropped 0 bases and J dropped 3 bases, with 9 bases sitting between them. In germline, CDR1 is SGDLS, CDR2 YYNGEE. The CDR3 is 14 amino acids. The specimen comprised CD4+ or CD8+ T cells sorted from blood, sampled in a trial of the OX40 agonist ivuxolimab. The receptor comes from an adult with an advanced solid tumor such as melanoma, head and neck, liver or kidney cancer. V and J are TRBV9 and TRBJ2-5, with a weak D call TRBD2 (5 bases). Here the CDR3 reads CASSVGSGKETQYF. The CDR3 DNA reads as TGTGCCAGCAGCGTAGGATCGGGGAAAGAGACCCAGTACTTC.